The 30 T cell receptor beta chains below come from one sample, sequenced in a study of T cell changes during pregnancy in multiple sclerosis. TCRdb's table, derived via immunoSEQ multiplex PCR, lists solely in-frame clones and lacks some. The sample carries about 68,000 clones, about 91% recorded once. Sequenced here: peripheral blood, sampled in the first trimester of pregnancy. These receptors were obtained from a female donor with multiple sclerosis, enrolled in a pregnancy study.

The V gene is TRBV6-5, the J gene TRBJ1-2, with 7 bases identical to TRBD1. V lost 0 bases to trimming and J lost 4 bases; unmatched junction nucleotides: 2. This CDR3 region has 14 residues. CDR1 and CDR2 from the germline V gene are MNHEY and SVGAGI. The CDR3 region is CASSYSGTAYGYTF. The CDR3 coding sequence is TGTGCCAGCAGTTACTCCGGGACAGCCTATGGCTACACCTTC.

V gene TRBV28 combines with J gene TRBJ2-3, with D possibly TRBD1 on 6 matching bases. There are 17 residues in the CDR3. Germline assignment: CDR1 MDHEN and CDR2 SYDVKM. V gave up 2 bases and J gave up 2 bases, with 17 bases separating them. CDR3 protein: CASSLRFRGSNTDTQYF. The CDR3 DNA is TGTGCCAGCAGTTTACGTTTCAGGGGATCCAACACAGATACGCAGTATTTT.

The chain is built from TRBV2 and TRBJ2-1; TRBD2 matches at 8 bases. The CDR3 is 17 residues long. The junction had 10 bases not matched to a gene; V was cut back by 6 bases and J by 0 bases. Germline-derived CDR1 and CDR2 are SNHLY and FYNNEI. The CDR3 loop is CASSNRRLASSYNEQFF. The CDR3 nucleotides are TGTGCCAGCAGCAACCGGCGACTAGCGAGCTCCTACAATGAGCAGTTCTTC.

The J gene is TRBJ1-2, the V gene TRBV6-1; D might be TRBD1 (6 bases). The CDR3 consists of 13 residues. Trimming cost V 1 base and J 4 bases, with 7 bases left between them. Germline CDR1 MNHNS, CDR2 SASEGT. In DNA form, the CDR3 reads TGTGCCAGCAGTGAAGGGACAGCCTATGGCTACACCTTC. Translation gives CASSEGTAYGYTF.

The V and J genes are TRBV5-1 and TRBJ2-7, with 7 bases that match TRBD1. Per the germline V gene, CDR1 is SGHRS and CDR2 is YFSETQ. CDR3 length: 15 amino acids. The V gene end was trimmed by 5 bases and the J gene end by 5 bases; junction bases not matched to a gene: 13. DNA for the CDR3: TGCGCCAGCAGTCGACAAGGGGGCAAACAAGACGAGCAGTACTTC. It is translated as CASSRQGGKQDEQYF.

The chain employs TRBV9 and TRBJ1-1, with D possibly matching TRBD1 (6 bases). Trimming cost V 4 bases and J 6 bases, with 10 bases left between them. In germline, CDR1 is SGDLS, CDR2 YYNGEE. The CDR3 contains 12 residues. CDR3 sequence: CASSPGVPEAFF. The DNA for the CDR3 is TGTGCCAGCAGCCCAGGGGTCCCTGAAGCTTTCTTT.

In DNA, the CDR3 is TGCGCCAGCAGCCAAAGTTGGGGGAGAGCGGGAGCGGGGGAGACCCAGTACTTC. Translation gives CASSQSWGRAGAGETQYF. The chain carries TRBV4-1 and TRBJ2-5, with 8 bases fitting TRBD2. Trimming at V came to 2 bases and at J to 5 bases, leaving 16 bases not matched to a gene. In germline, CDR1 is MGHRA, CDR2 YSYEKL. The CDR3 consists of 18 residues.

The gene calls are TRBV27 and TRBJ2-1; TRBD2 aligns across 12 bases. After removal of 6 bases from V and 6 bases from J, the junction contained 0 bases not matched to a gene. The germline V gene has CDR1 MNHEY and CDR2 SMNVEV (reference sequence). There are 13 residues in the CDR3. The CDR3 nucleotides read TGTGCCAGCAGACTAGCGGGAGGCAATGAGCAGTTCTTC. Encoded protein: CASRLAGGNEQFF.

The rearrangement links TRBV5-8 to TRBJ2-7; D is perhaps TRBD1 (6 bases). V lost 1 base and J 4 bases, leaving 9 bases between the germline ends. Germline CDR1 SGHTS, CDR2 YDEGEE. There are 13 residues in the CDR3. The CDR3 DNA is TGTGCCAGCAGCTTGACAGGGATGTACGAGCAGTACTTC. It translates to CASSLTGMYEQYF.

The chain joins TRBV5-8 to TRBJ2-2, with 9 bases aligning to TRBD2. Losses at the gene ends were 1 base for V and 4 bases for J; bases not matched to a gene: 5. The germline V gene encodes CDR1 SGHTS and CDR2 YDEGEE. The length of the CDR3 is 16 residues. The CDR3 bases are TGTGCCAGCAGCTTGTTTAGCGGGAGTATCACCGGGGAGCTGTTTTTT. Translated, it gives CASSLFSGSITGELFF.

CDR3 loop: CASVRLQGAPGANVLTF. As DNA, the CDR3 is TGTGCCAGCGTCCGTTTGCAGGGGGCGCCTGGGGCCAACGTCCTGACTTTC. V is TRBV28 and J is TRBJ2-6; the match to TRBD1 covers 8 bases. V trimming: 8 bases; J trimming: 2 bases; junction bases outside the gene matches: 11. Germline V lookup: CDR1 MDHEN, CDR2 SYDVKM. The length of the CDR3 is 17 residues.

The rearrangement links TRBV6-5 to TRBJ2-5; a weak D match, TRBD2 (7 bases). The CDR3 sequence is 16 residues long. Germline V gene data show CDR1 as MNHEY and CDR2 as SVGAGI. The V gene lost 0 bases and the J gene lost 0 bases, with 11 bases spanning the gap. CDR3 nucleotide sequence: TGTGCCAGCAGTTACTCGGGGGGGCCTTACCAAGAGACCCAGTACTTC. Translating gives CASSYSGGPYQETQYF.

This chain joins TRBV5-4 and TRBJ2-3; the match to TRBD1 covers 9 bases. The J segment lost 3 bases and the V segment lost 3 bases, leaving 11 bases of the junction unmatched. Germline V lookup: CDR1 SGHNT, CDR2 YYREEE (reference sequence). CDR3 length: 17 amino acids. The CDR3 nucleotides read TGTGCCAGCAGCTCGCCTACAGGGGGCGTAAAGACAGATACGCAGTATTTT. Protein sequence: CASSSPTGGVKTDTQYF.

V gene TRBV9 combines with J gene TRBJ2-1, with TRBD2 identical over 8 bases. The CDR3 sequence is 14 residues long. CDR1 and CDR2 (germline): SGDLS, YYNGEE. The trim removed 3 bases at V and 3 bases at J, leaving 2 bases unmatched. CDR3 sequence reads: CASSASGSYNEQFF. CDR3 bases: TGTGCCAGCAGCGCGAGCGGGAGCTACAATGAGCAGTTCTTC.

This chain joins TRBV14 and TRBJ2-2; 10 bases are shared with TRBD2. Per the germline V gene, CDR1 is SGHDN and CDR2 is FVKESK. Trimming at V came to 2 bases and at J to 2 bases, leaving 5 bases not matched to a gene. This CDR3 is 17 amino acids long. The CDR3 DNA follows: TGTGCCAGCAGCCAACTCGGACTAGCGGACAACACCGGGGAGCTGTTTTTT. This encodes CASSQLGLADNTGELFF.

The CDR3 here is CASSFNPAEGGETQYF. CDR3 sequence (DNA): TGTGCCAGCAGTTTTAATCCGGCGGAGGGTGGGGAGACCCAGTACTTC. The chain employs TRBV28 and TRBJ2-5, with a weak D call TRBD2 (6 bases). The CDR3 is made up of 16 amino acids. V lost 3 bases and J lost 5, with 19 bases in between. Germline CDR1 is MDHEN and CDR2 is SYDVKM.

DNA of the CDR3: TGTGCCAGCAGCTTGTCGACTAGCGATAGATGGGATGAGCAGTTCTTC. Translating gives CASSLSTSDRWDEQFF. The chain recombines TRBV7-2 with TRBJ2-1; the match to TRBD2 covers 8 bases. This CDR3 is 16 amino acids long. The germline gives CDR1 SGHTA, CDR2 FQGNSA. With V trimmed by 3 bases and J by 8 bases, 12 bases remained unmatched.

V usage is TRBV6-1 and J usage is TRBJ1-2, with a possible D match to TRBD1 (6 bases). The CDR3 length is 15 residues. Germline CDR1 reads MNHNS; CDR2 reads SASEGT. Trimming took off 3 bases at V and 4 bases at J, with 15 bases between the two ends. CDR3 in DNA: TGTGCCAGCAGTGAGGGGGGGGCCCGGGGCTATGGCTACACCTTC. Encoded protein: CASSEGGARGYGYTF.

J is TRBJ1-2 and V is TRBV29-1; possibly TRBD1 for D (5 bases). Germline V lookup: CDR1 SQVTM, CDR2 ANQGSEA. The CDR3 extends over 13 amino acids. V shed 4 bases and J shed 4 bases, with 13 bases lying between them. DNA of the CDR3: TGCAGCGTTGTAGAGGGGAGGGCCTATGGCTACACCTTC. Protein sequence: CSVVEGRAYGYTF.

The V and J genes are TRBV27 and TRBJ2-7, with 9 bases matching TRBD1. In germline, CDR1 is MNHEY, CDR2 SMNVEV (reference sequence). The CDR3 is 14 amino acids. V shed 4 bases and J 2 bases; nucleotides not matched to a gene: 3. CDR3 in DNA: TGTGCCAGCAGTTCCGGGACAGGGCCCTACGAGCAGTACTTC. Translated: CASSSGTGPYEQYF.

The CDR3 loop is CASSIHPTTVLNEQFF. The CDR3 DNA reads TGTGCCAGTAGTATCCACCCGACTACCGTTCTCAATGAGCAGTTCTTC. The chain uses TRBV19 and TRBJ2-1; the D gene is possibly TRBD2 (5 bases). The V gene lost 3 bases and the J gene lost 6 bases, with 18 bases spanning the gap. Per the germline V gene, CDR1 is LNHDA and CDR2 is SQIVND (reference sequence). The CDR3 extends over 16 amino acids.

CDR3 in DNA: TGCGCCAGCAGCTTGGCCGGGGTGGGCACTGAAGCTTTCTTT. Its translation is CASSLAGVGTEAFF. This chain links TRBV5-1 with TRBJ1-1, with D hard to call. V was trimmed by 0 bases and J by 4 bases, leaving 10 bases between them. The CDR3 sequence is 14 residues long. Per germline, CDR1 SGHRS and CDR2 YFSETQ.

This chain connects TRBV9 to TRBJ1-5; no definite D call. V was trimmed by 0 bases and J by 0 bases, leaving 7 bases between them. The length of the CDR3 is 15 residues. Per the germline V gene, CDR1 is SGDLS and CDR2 is YYNGEE. The CDR3 nucleotides read TGTGCCAGCAGCGTAGATAGTTATAGCAATCAGCCCCAGCATTTT. Residues: CASSVDSYSNQPQHF.

The rearrangement links TRBV6-1 to TRBJ2-1; 9 bases fit TRBD2. The CDR3 contains 15 residues. The J segment lost 4 bases and the V segment lost 3 bases, leaving 4 bases of the junction unmatched. Germline assignment: CDR1 MNHNS and CDR2 SASEGT. This chain's CDR3 is CASSELSGGYNEQFF. As DNA, the CDR3 is TGTGCCAGCAGTGAGCTCAGCGGGGGGTACAATGAGCAGTTCTTC.

The chain uses TRBV6-5 and TRBJ1-2; 7 bases match TRBD1. Germline CDR1 and CDR2: MNHEY and SVGAGI. The J segment lost 8 bases and the V segment lost 2 bases, leaving 2 bases of the junction unmatched. The length of the CDR3 is 12 residues. The CDR3 DNA is TGTGCCAGCAGTTACGGGGACAGAGGCTACACCTTC. Translating it yields CASSYGDRGYTF.

This chain uses TRBV19 with TRBJ2-2; D is perhaps TRBD1 (6 bases). CDR1 LNHDA and CDR2 SQIVND come from the germline V gene (reference sequence). The CDR3 totals 15 residues. Trimming stripped 0 bases from V and 3 bases from J, with 8 bases between. CDR3 region: CASSIEGHYTGELFF. As DNA, the CDR3 is TGTGCCAGTAGTATAGAGGGACACTACACCGGGGAGCTGTTTTTT.

The V gene is TRBV27, the J gene TRBJ2-1; the D gene is possibly TRBD1 (6 bases). This CDR3 has 16 residues. Germline CDR1 reads MNHEY; CDR2 reads SMNVEV (reference sequence). The V end lost 6 bases, the J end lost 5 bases, and 20 bases lay between the germline ends. CDR3 sequence (DNA): TGTGCCAGCAGCTTGGGGGCCGGGGTTCTGAACAATGAGCAGTTCTTC. Residues: CASSLGAGVLNNEQFF.

V and J are TRBV29-1 and TRBJ1-2, with D possibly TRBD1 on 5 matching bases. This CDR3 contains 17 residues. Trimming took 0 bases from V and 4 from J, leaving 21 bases between them. Germline CDR1 SQVTM, CDR2 ANQGSEA. DNA of the CDR3: TGCAGCGTTGAAGATGACTCGGGGGTGGATTTGAGCTATGGCTACACCTTC. It specifies CSVEDDSGVDLSYGYTF.

V and J are TRBV27 and TRBJ1-1, with a possible D match to TRBD1 (5 bases). V gave up 5 bases and J gave up 0 bases, with 13 bases separating them. Germline CDR1 is MNHEY and CDR2 is SMNVEV (reference sequence). The length of the CDR3 is 15 residues. The CDR3 DNA follows: TGTGCCAGCAGTCCAACCAGGGCGGTGAACACTGAAGCTTTCTTT. As protein: CASSPTRAVNTEAFF.

The chain combines TRBV28 with TRBJ1-2; D is possibly TRBD1 (6 bases). This CDR3 spans 17 amino acids. Trimming removed 3 bases from V and 8 bases from J, with 25 bases in between. Germline CDR1 and CDR2: MDHEN and SYDVKM. In DNA form, the CDR3 reads TGTGCCAGCAGTTTCCTTAAGACAGGCAATCTTAGGTCGGGCTACACCTTC. Amino acids: CASSFLKTGNLRSGYTF.